The clone carrying this T cell receptor beta chain has just one count. The target antigen is unknown. This sample was included in a study of a mutant IDH1 vaccine in newly diagnosed glioma. Study-wide context: Following radiotherapy alone, or alongside temozolomide cycles, vaccination was started after an interval of 4-6 weeks. Therapy received beforehand was radiotherapy, temozolomide, or both, with most patients given both. Of treated patients, around 60% were men and about 38% women, averaging about 40 years.

Time point specified: week 47, end of study. The content of each vaccine dose was 300 ug of mutant IDH1 20-mer peptide, and topical imiquimod accompanied it. Between the trimmed V and J ends, which lost 0 bases and 0 bases, there was a span of 8 bases. The CDR3 covers 16 residues. CDR1 is MNHEY and CDR2 is SVGAGI in the germline V gene. Sequencing was performed with immunoSEQ multiplex PCR; in TCRdb, only in-frame clones are kept and a portion is missing. The repertoire consists of fewer than 95,000 clones, with over 75% occurring once and the leading ten covering more than 5%. This TCR came from a middle-aged man with glioma. The chain recombines TRBV6-5 with TRBJ1-4; D may be TRBD1 (5 bases). The sample in question was PBMCs, obtained from a glioma patient whose treatment included an IDH1 peptide vaccine. The CDR3 here is CASSYSPTATNEKLFF. Written as DNA, the CDR3 is TGTGCCAGCAGTTACTCCCCGACAGCAACTAATGAAAAACTGTTTTTT.